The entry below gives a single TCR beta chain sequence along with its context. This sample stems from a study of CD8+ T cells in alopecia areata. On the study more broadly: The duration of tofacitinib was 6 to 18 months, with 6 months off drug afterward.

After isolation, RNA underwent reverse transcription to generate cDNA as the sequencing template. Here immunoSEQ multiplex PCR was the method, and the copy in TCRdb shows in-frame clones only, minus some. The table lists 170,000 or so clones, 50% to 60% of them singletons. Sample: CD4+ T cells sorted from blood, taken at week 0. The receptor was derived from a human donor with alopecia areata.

DNA for the CDR3: TGCGCCAGCAGCCAAGATCGAATGGGAGTACGCGGCTACACCTTC. Residues: CASSQDRMGVRGYTF. The chain has TRBV4-1 and TRBJ1-2; D not certain. This CDR3 region has 15 residues. Per germline, CDR1 MGHRA and CDR2 YSYEKL. The V end lost 0 bases, the J end lost 8 bases, and 16 bases lay between the germline ends.